This TCR beta chain is drawn from a study of cytomegalovirus exposure and HLA in healthy donors. Study background: Among over 350 genotyped donors, about 80% fell in the Caucasian-associated ancestry cluster.

Whole-study results and caveats: Across all donors, roughly uniform sequencing depth was an assumption of the presence/absence analyses.

Amplification used 60 Vbeta primers and 13 Jbeta primers. The repertoire was sequenced with immunoSEQ multiplex PCR; TCRdb's copy has only in-frame clones and lacks some. The sample lists 210,000 or so clones; over 65% were seen once. As concerns this clone: Its antigen is currently unknown.

There are 13 residues in the CDR3. Trimming took off 4 bases at V and 2 bases at J, with 6 bases between the two ends. Looked up from germline, CDR1 is LGHNA and CDR2 is YNFKEQ. This receptor was obtained from a man between 18 and 35 years old in good health and CMV-seronegative. Sequenced sample: PBMCs. This chain uses TRBV4-2 with TRBJ1-3; D unresolved. This CDR3 is CASSPLPGNTIYF. CDR3 bases: TGTGCCAGCAGCCCCCTACCTGGAAACACCATATATTTT.